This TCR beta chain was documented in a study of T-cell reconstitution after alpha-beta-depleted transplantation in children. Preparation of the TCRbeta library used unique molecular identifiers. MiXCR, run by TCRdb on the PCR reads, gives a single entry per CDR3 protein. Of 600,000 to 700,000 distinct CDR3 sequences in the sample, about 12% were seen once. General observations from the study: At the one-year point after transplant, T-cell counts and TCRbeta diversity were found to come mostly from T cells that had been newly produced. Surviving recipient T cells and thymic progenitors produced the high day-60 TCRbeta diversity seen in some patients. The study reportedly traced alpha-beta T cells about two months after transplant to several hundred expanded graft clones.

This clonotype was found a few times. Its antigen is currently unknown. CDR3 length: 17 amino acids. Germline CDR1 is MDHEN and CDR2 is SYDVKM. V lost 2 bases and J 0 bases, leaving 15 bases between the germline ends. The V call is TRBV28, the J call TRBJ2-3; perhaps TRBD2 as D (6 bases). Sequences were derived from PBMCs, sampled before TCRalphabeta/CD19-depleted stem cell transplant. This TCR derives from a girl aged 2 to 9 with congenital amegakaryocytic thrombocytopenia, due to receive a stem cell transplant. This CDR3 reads CASSLVRDFSSTDTQYF. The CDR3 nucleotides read TGTGCCAGCAGTTTAGTGCGGGACTTTTCTAGCACAGATACGCAGTATTTT.